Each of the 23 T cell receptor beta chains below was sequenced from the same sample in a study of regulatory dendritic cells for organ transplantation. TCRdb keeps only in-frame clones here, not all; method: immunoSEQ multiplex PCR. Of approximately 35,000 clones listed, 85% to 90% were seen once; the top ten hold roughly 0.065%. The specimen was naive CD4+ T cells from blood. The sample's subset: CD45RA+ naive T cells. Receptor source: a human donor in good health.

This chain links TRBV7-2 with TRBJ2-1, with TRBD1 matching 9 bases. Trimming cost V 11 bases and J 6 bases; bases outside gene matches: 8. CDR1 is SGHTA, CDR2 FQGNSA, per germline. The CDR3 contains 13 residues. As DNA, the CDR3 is TGTGCCCAGGGGGACAGGGTTCCCAATGAGCAGTTCTTC. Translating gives CAQGDRVPNEQFF.

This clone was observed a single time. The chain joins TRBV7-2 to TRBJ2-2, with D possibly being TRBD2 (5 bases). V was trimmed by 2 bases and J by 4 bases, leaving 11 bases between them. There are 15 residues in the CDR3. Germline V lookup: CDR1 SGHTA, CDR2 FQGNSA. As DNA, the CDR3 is TGTGCCAGCAGCTTACGAGGACTTCCCACCGGGGAGCTGTTTTTT. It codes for CASSLRGLPTGELFF.

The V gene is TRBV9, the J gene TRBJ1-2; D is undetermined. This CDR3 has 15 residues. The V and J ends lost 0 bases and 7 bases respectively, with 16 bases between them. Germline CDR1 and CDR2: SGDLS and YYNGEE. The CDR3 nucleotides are TGTGCCAGCAGCGTAGTTGACACCGATCGTAGTGGCTACACCTTC. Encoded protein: CASSVVDTDRSGYTF.

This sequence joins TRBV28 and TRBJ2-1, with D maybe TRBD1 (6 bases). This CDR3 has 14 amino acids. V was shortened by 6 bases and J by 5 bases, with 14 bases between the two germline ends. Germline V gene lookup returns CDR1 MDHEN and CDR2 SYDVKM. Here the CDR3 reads CASSLIRGDNEQFF. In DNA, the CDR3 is TGTGCCAGCAGCCTAATCAGGGGAGACAATGAGCAGTTCTTC.

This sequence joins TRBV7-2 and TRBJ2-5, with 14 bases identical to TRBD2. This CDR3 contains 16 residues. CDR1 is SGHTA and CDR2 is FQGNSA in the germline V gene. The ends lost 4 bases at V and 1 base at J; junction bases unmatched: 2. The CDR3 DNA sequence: TGTGCCAGCAGCTCCGGACTAGCGGGGGGCCAAGAGACCCAGTACTTC. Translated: CASSSGLAGGQETQYF.

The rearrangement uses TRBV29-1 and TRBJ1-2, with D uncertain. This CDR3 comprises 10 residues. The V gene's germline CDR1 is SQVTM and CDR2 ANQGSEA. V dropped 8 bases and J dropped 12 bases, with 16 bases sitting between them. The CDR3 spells CSLPRGTDTF. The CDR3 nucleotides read TGCAGCCTCCCTCGGGGAACGGACACCTTC.

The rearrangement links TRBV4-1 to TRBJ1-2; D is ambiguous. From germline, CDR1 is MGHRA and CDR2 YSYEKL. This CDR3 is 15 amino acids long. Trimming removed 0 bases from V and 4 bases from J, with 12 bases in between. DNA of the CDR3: TGCGCCAGCAGCCAAGATGCGGTCAGCTTCTATGGCTACACCTTC. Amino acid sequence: CASSQDAVSFYGYTF.

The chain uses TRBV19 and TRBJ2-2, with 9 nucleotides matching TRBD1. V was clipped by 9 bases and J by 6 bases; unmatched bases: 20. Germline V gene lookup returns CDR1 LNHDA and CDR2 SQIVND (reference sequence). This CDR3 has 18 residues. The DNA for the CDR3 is TGTGCCAGCGAGACAACAATCCTGGGACAGGGACCGGCCGGGGAGCTGTTTTTT. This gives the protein CASETTILGQGPAGELFF.

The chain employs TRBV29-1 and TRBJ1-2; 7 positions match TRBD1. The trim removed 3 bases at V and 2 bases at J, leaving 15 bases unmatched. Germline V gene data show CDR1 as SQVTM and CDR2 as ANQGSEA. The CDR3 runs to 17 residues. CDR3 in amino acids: CSVDLGRGRDRNYGYTF. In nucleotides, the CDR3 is TGCAGCGTTGACCTAGGTAGGGGGCGTGACAGAAACTATGGCTACACCTTC.

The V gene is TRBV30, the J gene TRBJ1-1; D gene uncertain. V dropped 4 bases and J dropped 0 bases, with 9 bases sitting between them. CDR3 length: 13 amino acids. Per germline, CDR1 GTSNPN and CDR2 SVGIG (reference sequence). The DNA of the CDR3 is TGTGCCTGGATTGGAGTAGTGAACACTGAAGCTTTCTTT. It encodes CAWIGVVNTEAFF.

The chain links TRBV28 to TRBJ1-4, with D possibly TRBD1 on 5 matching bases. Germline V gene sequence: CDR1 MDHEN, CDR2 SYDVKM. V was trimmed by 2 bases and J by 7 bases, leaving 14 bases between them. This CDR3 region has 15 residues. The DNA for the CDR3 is TGTGCCAGCAGTTTAACCCCAGGGTCGGGTGAAAAACTGTTTTTT. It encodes CASSLTPGSGEKLFF.

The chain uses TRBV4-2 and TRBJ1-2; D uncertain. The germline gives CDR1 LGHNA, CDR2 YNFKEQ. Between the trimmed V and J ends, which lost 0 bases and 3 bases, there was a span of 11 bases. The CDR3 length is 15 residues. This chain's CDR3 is CASSQDGGQYYGYTF. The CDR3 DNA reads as TGTGCCAGCAGCCAAGACGGCGGGCAATACTATGGCTACACCTTC.

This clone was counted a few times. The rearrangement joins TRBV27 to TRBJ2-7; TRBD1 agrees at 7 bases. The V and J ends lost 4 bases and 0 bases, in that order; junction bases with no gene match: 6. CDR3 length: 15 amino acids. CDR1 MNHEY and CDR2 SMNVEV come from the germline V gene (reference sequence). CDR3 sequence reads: CASSSRQGASYEQYF. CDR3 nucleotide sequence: TGTGCCAGCAGTTCCCGACAGGGAGCCTCCTACGAGCAGTACTTC.

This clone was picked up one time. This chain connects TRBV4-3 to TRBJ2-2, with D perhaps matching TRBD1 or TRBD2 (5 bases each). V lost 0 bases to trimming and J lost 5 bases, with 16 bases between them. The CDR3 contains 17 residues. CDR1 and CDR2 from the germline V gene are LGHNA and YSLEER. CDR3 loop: CASSQELYLGDTGELFF. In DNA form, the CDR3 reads TGCGCCAGCAGCCAAGAGCTTTATTTGGGGGATACCGGGGAGCTGTTTTTT.

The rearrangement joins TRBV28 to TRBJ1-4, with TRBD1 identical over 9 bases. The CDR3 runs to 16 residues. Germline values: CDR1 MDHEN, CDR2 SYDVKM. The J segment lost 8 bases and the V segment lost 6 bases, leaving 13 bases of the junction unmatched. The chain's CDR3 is CASSPVRDREGEKLFF. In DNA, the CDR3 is TGTGCCAGCAGCCCCGTCCGGGACAGGGAGGGGGAAAAACTGTTTTTT. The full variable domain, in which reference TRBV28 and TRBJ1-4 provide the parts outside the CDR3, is DVKVTQSSRYLVKRTGEKVFLECVQDMDHENMFWYRQDPGLGLRLIYFSYDVKMKEKGDIPEGYSVSREKKERFSLILESASTNQTSMYLCASSPVRDREGEKLFFGSGTQLSVL.

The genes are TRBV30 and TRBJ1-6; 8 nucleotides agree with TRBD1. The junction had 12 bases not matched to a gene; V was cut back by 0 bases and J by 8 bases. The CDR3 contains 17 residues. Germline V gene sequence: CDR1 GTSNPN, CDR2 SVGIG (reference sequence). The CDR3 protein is CAWSVDRTGTGDSPLHF. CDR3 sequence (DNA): TGTGCCTGGAGTGTAGACAGGACCGGGACAGGTGATTCACCCCTCCACTTT.

In DNA, the CDR3 is TGTGCCAGCAGCAAAGCTCCCGGGACAGAAATTCTCGAGCAGTACTTC. This gives the protein CASSKAPGTEILEQYF. This chain joins TRBV21-1 and TRBJ2-7; the table gives TRBD1 as D, unverified against the DNA. TRBV21-1 is an annotated pseudogene. The CDR3 sequence is 16 residues long.

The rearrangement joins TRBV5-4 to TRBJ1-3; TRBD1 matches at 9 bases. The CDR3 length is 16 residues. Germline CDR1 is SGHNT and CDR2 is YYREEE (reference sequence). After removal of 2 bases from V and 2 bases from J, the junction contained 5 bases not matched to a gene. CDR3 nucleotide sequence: TGTGCCAGCAGCTTTTCGGGACAGGGAGCTGGAAACACCATATATTTT. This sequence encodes CASSFSGQGAGNTIYF.

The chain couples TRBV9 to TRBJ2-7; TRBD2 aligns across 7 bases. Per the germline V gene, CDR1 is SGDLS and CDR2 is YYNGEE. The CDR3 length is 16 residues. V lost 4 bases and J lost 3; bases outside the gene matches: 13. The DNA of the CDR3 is TGTGCCAGCAGCTCACGAGGGCGGGAGAATGGCTACGAGCAGTACTTC. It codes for CASSSRGRENGYEQYF.

The CDR3: CASSLASGSYNEQFF. The CDR3 nucleotides read TGCGCCAGCAGCTTGGCAAGCGGGAGCTACAATGAGCAGTTCTTC. V and J are TRBV5-1 and TRBJ2-1; 8 positions match TRBD2. CDR3 length: 15 residues. The germline V gene encodes CDR1 SGHRS and CDR2 YFSETQ. J lost 3 bases, V lost 0 bases, and 2 bases had no gene match.

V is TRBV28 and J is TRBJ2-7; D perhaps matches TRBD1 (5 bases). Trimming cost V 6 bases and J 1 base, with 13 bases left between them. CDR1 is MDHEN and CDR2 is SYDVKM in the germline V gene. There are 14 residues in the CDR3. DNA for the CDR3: TGTGCCAGCAGAATCTCAGGGAAATCCTACGAGCAGTACTTC. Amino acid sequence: CASRISGKSYEQYF.

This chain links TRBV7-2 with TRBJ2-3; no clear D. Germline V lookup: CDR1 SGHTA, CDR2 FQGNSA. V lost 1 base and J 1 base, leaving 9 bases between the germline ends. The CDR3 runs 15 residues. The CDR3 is CASSLVVVGTDTQYF. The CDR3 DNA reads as TGTGCCAGCAGCTTAGTGGTAGTGGGCACAGATACGCAGTATTTT.

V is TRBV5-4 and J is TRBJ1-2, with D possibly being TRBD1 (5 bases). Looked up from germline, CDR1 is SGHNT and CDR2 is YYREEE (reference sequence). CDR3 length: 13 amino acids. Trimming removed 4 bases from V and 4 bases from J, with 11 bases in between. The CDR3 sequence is CASSAGTGYGYTF. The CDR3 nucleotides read TGTGCCAGCAGCGCTGGGACCGGCTATGGCTACACCTTC.